Following are 9 T cell receptor beta chains from one sample sequenced in a study of blood T cell repertoires in COVID-19 (dated by TCRdb to 2018 to 2021). Libraries were prepared through the immunoSEQ multiplex PCR assay. TCRdb retrieved this table from immuneACCESS and kept in-frame rearrangements only. Not all clones are present; in checked studies, unresolved V genes account for under half, and no reason is known for the remainder. Counted in this sample were 120,000 or so clones; over 75% of them appeared once. The top ten clones comprise 12% of the sample. Input material: peripheral blood. These receptors were taken from a man between 60 and 75 years old with acute or convalescent COVID-19.

In its sample, this clone was seen once. This chain connects TRBV5-1 to TRBJ2-7; unclear D gene. Germline V CDR1 and CDR2: SGHRS, YFSETQ. Deletions cut 4 bases from V and 2 bases from J, with 13 bases between. The CDR3 runs 14 residues. The CDR3 DNA reads TGCGCCAGCAGCCCCGACTTGCAAACCTACGAGCAGTACTTC. It codes for CASSPDLQTYEQYF. Drawing the rest from reference TRBV5-1 and TRBJ2-7, the complete variable domain is KAGVTQTPRYLIKTRGQQVTLSCSPISGHRSVSWYQQTPGQGLQFLFEYFSETQRNKGNFPGRFSGRQFSNSRSEMNVSTLELGDSALYLCASSPDLQTYEQYFGPGTRLTVT.

The CDR3 region is CASSLGDNSQPQHF. The CDR3 bases are TGCGCCAGCAGCTTGGGCGACAACTCTCAGCCCCAGCATTTT. The V and J genes are TRBV5-1 and TRBJ1-5; D is unresolved. With 0 bases removed from V and 6 bases from J, the gap between germline ends came to 10 bases. The CDR3 is 14 amino acids. From germline, CDR1 is SGHRS and CDR2 YFSETQ.

The V call is TRBV4-1, the J call TRBJ1-1, with no clear D. This CDR3 is 13 amino acids long. The V gene's germline CDR1 is MGHRA and CDR2 YSYEKL. Trimming stripped 6 bases from V and 6 bases from J, with 14 bases between. In nucleotides, the CDR3 is TGCGCCAGCAGTCCATACACCGTCGCTGAAGCTTTCTTT. Protein: CASSPYTVAEAFF.

The genes are TRBV2 and TRBJ1-5, with a weak D call TRBD1 (5 bases). The CDR3 sequence is 15 residues long. Germline V gives CDR1 SNHLY, CDR2 FYNNEI. The V gene lost 1 base and the J gene lost 5 bases, with 12 bases spanning the gap. The CDR3 DNA sequence: TGTGCCAGCAGTGAAGTTGGGGGGAGCTATCAGCCCCAGCATTTT. As protein: CASSEVGGSYQPQHF.

The rearrangement uses TRBV6-4 and TRBJ2-2, with D possibly matching TRBD1 (6 bases). The germline gives CDR1 MRHNA, CDR2 SNTAGT. The length of the CDR3 is 14 residues. The V end lost 3 bases, the J end lost 5 bases, and 10 bases lay between the germline ends. DNA of the CDR3: TGTGCCAGCAGTGAACAGGGCGGAACCGGGGAGCTGTTTTTT. Its translation is CASSEQGGTGELFF.

V usage is TRBV5-1 and J usage is TRBJ2-2; 8 bases agree with TRBD1. Germline CDR1 and CDR2: SGHRS and YFSETQ. This CDR3 spans 13 amino acids. V lost 6 bases, J lost 3 bases, and 1 base stayed unmatched. The CDR3 loop is CASNRGDTGELFF. The DNA for the CDR3 is TGCGCCAGCAACAGGGGGGACACCGGGGAGCTGTTTTTT.

This chain links TRBV10-3 with TRBJ1-2; TRBD1 matches at 9 bases. The germline gives CDR1 ENHRY, CDR2 SYGVKD. The length of the CDR3 is 17 residues. J lost 2 bases, V lost 6 bases, and 13 bases had no gene match. The DNA of the CDR3 is TGTGCCATCAGGCAACAGGGGGCAACAAATACCAACTATGGCTACACCTTC. Its protein is CAIRQQGATNTNYGYTF.

This chain joins TRBV29-1 and TRBJ1-1; 10 bases line up with TRBD1. V shed 6 bases and J 3 bases; nucleotides not matched to a gene: 7. Germline lookup yields CDR1 SQVTM and CDR2 ANQGSEA. The CDR3 runs to 14 residues. The CDR3, as DNA: TGCAGCGTCAGACAGGGGGCAAGTTACACTGAAGCTTTCTTT. It codes for CSVRQGASYTEAFF.

The V call is TRBV28, the J call TRBJ2-3, with a weak D call TRBD1 (5 bases). The CDR3 is 15 amino acids. Germline values: CDR1 MDHEN, CDR2 SYDVKM. V was shortened by 4 bases and J by 1 base, with 12 bases between the two germline ends. The CDR3 is CASSSPDSGTDTQYF. In nucleotides, the CDR3 is TGTGCCAGCAGTTCCCCCGACAGTGGCACAGATACGCAGTATTTT.